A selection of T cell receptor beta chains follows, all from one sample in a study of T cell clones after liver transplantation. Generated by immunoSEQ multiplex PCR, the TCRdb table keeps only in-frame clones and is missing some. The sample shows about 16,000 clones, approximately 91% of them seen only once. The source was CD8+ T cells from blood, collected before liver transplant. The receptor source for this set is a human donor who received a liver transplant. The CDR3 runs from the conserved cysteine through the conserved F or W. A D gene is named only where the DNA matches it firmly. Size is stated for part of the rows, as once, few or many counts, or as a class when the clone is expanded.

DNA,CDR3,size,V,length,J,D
TGTGCCAGCAGCCTTAACCCCTACGAGCAGTACTTC,CASSLNPYEQYF,NA,TRBV14,12,TRBJ2-7,NA
TGTGCCAGCAGGATGCGGGACAGAGTCCACGAGCAGTACTTC,CASRMRDRVHEQYF,NA,TRBV5-4,14,TRBJ2-7,NA
TGTGCCAGCAACTCACTACAGGGGTCGTCACGCAATCAGCCCCAGCATTTT,CASNSLQGSSRNQPQHF,NA,TRBV28,17,TRBJ1-5,TRBD1
TGTGCCAGTAGTTTCAACCAGGGGTGGGGAAACACCATATATTTT,CASSFNQGWGNTIYF,NA,TRBV19,15,TRBJ1-3,NA
TGTGCCAGCAGTTTATGGCGGGAGACAGATACGCAGTATTTT,CASSLWRETDTQYF,NA,TRBV27,14,TRBJ2-3,TRBD2
TGCGCCAGCAGCTTGGCTACTAGCGGGGGCACAGATACGCAGTATTTT,CASSLATSGGTDTQYF,NA,TRBV5-1,16,TRBJ2-3,TRBD2
TGTGCCAGCAGTTTTTCGGCAGGGGTTCACTTC,CASSFSAGVHF,NA,TRBV28,11,TRBJ2-7,NA
TGTGCCAGCAGCCTAATTGGCCGCGCCATCACAGATACGCAGTATTTT,CASSLIGRAITDTQYF,NA,TRBV7-3,16,TRBJ2-3,NA
TGTGCCAGCAGCAGTCTTCCCACGGTCGACCGCGGGGAAAAACTGTTTTTT,CASSSLPTVDRGEKLFF,NA,TRBV4-2,17,TRBJ1-4,NA
TGCGCCAGCAGCCAAGGGGACAGGGAAGCTTTCTTT,CASSQGDREAFF,NA,TRBV4-1,12,TRBJ1-1,TRBD1
TGTGCCAGCAGCTTAGAAGCAGGGGCCCCCGGGAATACGCAGTATTTT,CASSLEAGAPGNTQYF,NA,TRBV7-2,16,TRBJ2-3,NA
TGTGCCAGCAGCTCCTCCGGGCATGACTACGAGCAGTACTTC,CASSSSGHDYEQYF,NA,TRBV7-6,14,TRBJ2-7,NA
TGTGCCAGCAGCGTTTCGAGCCGCAATGAGCAGTTCTTC,CASSVSSRNEQFF,NA,TRBV9,13,TRBJ2-1,NA
TGCGCCAGCAGCCAGGGACACTTGAATGACGGTGGCTACACCTTC,CASSQGHLNDGGYTF,NA,TRBV4-1,15,TRBJ1-2,NA
TGTGCCAGCAGCCATACAGGGGATACGCAGTATTTT,CASSHTGDTQYF,NA,TRBV5-6,12,TRBJ2-3,NA
TGTGCCAGCAGTTACTCGAGCATGGCAGATACGCAGTATTTT,CASSYSSMADTQYF,NA,TRBV6-5,14,TRBJ2-3,NA
TGTGCCAGCAGTTTATCGAGCAATCAGCCCCAGCATTTT,CASSLSSNQPQHF,NA,TRBV27,13,TRBJ1-5,NA
TGTGCCAGCGGTGAGACCCAGTACTTC,CASGETQYF,NA,TRBV2,9,TRBJ2-5,NA
TGTGCCAGCAGCTCACTCGCCCTGCCAGCCCCCCATGAGCAGTTCTTC,CASSSLALPAPHEQFF,NA,TRBV13,16,TRBJ2-1,NA
TGTGCCAGCAGCCTACAGGGGTTTAATGAAAAACTGTTTTTT,CASSLQGFNEKLFF,few,TRBV7-9,14,TRBJ1-4,TRBD1
TGTGCCACCAGCAGGGGTACTAGCGGGGGGATGGATACGCAGTATTTT,CATSRGTSGGMDTQYF,NA,TRBV15,16,TRBJ2-3,TRBD2
TGTGCCAGCTCACCGGGACTAGCGGGAGTTGTCGATGAGCAGTTCTTC,CASSPGLAGVVDEQFF,NA,TRBV18,16,TRBJ2-1,TRBD2
TGTGCCTGGAGTGACGGGAGTGACCACAATGAGCAGTTCTTC,CAWSDGSDHNEQFF,NA,TRBV30,14,TRBJ2-1,NA
TGTGCCAGCAGCTTAGGCGGGAGTAGCACAGATACGCAGTATTTT,CASSLGGSSTDTQYF,NA,TRBV11-2,15,TRBJ2-3,TRBD2
TGTGCCAGCAGTTTTTTGAGCGGCACAGATACGCAGTATTTT,CASSFLSGTDTQYF,NA,TRBV28,14,TRBJ2-3,NA
TGTGCCAGCAGCTTACTAGCGGGACTTTTGAATGAGCAGTTCTTC,CASSLLAGLLNEQFF,NA,TRBV11-1,15,TRBJ2-1,TRBD2
TGTGCCAGCAGACATAATCCGGGACTAGCGGGGGAAATCAATGAGCAGTTCTTC,CASRHNPGLAGEINEQFF,NA,TRBV13,18,TRBJ2-1,TRBD2
TGTGCCACCCAACAGGGATACAATGAGCAGTTCTTC,CATQQGYNEQFF,NA,TRBV19,12,TRBJ2-1,NA
TGTGCCAGCAGCCTAAGCGGGGAGCAGTACTTC,CASSLSGEQYF,NA,TRBV7-9,11,TRBJ2-7,NA
TGTGCCAGCAGCTTAGATCGGCGAGGGATCTCCTACGAGCAGTACTTC,CASSLDRRGISYEQYF,NA,TRBV11-2,16,TRBJ2-7,NA
TGTGCCAGCAGTCCGGGACAGAGCTACGAGCAGTACTTC,CASSPGQSYEQYF,NA,TRBV27,13,TRBJ2-7,TRBD1
TGTGCCAGCAGCTTCCTACCCTGGGACAGGGACTATGGCTACACCTTC,CASSFLPWDRDYGYTF,NA,TRBV5-8,16,TRBJ1-2,TRBD1
TGCGCCAGCAGTGGAACAGGGTGGACCTACGAGCAGTACTTC,CASSGTGWTYEQYF,NA,TRBV10-2,14,TRBJ2-7,NA
TGCGCCAGCAGCTTGCCCCCCCGGGGCGAGCAGTACTTC,CASSLPPRGEQYF,NA,TRBV5-1,13,TRBJ2-7,NA
TGTGCCAGCAGCGCCTACCGCCCCGGGAGCCACGAGCAGTACTTC,CASSAYRPGSHEQYF,NA,TRBV7-8,15,TRBJ2-7,NA